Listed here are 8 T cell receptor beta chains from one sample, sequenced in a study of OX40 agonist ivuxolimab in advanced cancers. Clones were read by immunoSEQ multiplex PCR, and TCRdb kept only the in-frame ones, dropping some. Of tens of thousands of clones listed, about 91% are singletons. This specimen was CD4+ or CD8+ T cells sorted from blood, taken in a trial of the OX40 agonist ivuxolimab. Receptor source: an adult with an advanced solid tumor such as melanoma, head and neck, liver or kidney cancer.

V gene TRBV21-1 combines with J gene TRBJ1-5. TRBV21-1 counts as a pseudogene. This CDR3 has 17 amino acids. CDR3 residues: CASSKAPDGNSNQPQHF. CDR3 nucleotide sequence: TGTGCCAGCAGCAAGGCCCCGGACGGAAATAGCAATCAGCCCCAGCATTTT.

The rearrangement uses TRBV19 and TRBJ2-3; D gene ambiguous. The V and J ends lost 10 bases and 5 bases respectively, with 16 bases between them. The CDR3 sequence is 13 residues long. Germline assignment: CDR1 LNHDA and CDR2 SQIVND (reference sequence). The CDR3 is CATQRRGLDTQYF. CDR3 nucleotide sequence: TGTGCCACCCAAAGACGTGGTCTAGATACGCAGTATTTT.

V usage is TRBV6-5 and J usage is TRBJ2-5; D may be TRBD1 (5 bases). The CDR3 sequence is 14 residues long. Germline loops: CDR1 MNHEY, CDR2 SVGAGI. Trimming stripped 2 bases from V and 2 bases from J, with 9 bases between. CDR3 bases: TGTGCCAGCAGTTACATCACAGGTCAAGAGACCCAGTACTTC. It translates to CASSYITGQETQYF.

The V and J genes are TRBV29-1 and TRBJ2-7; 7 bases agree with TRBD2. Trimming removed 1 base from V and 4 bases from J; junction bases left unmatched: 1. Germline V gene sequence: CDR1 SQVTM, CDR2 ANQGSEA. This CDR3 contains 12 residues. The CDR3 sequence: CSVEGTRYEQYF. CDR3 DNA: TGCAGCGTTGAAGGGACTAGATACGAGCAGTACTTC.

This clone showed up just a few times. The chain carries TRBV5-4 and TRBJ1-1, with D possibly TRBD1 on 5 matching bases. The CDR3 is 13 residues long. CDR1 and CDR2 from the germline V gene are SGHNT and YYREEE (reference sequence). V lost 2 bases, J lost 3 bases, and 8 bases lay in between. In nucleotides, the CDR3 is TGTGCCAGCAGCTTCTGGGGGGACACTGAAGCTTTCTTT. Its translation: CASSFWGDTEAFF.

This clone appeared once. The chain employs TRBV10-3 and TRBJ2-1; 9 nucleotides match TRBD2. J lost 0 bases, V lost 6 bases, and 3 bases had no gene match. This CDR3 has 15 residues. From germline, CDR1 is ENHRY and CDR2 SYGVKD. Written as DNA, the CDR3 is TGTGCCATCAGGAAACTAGCGGGCTCCTACAATGAGCAGTTCTTC. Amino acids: CAIRKLAGSYNEQFF.

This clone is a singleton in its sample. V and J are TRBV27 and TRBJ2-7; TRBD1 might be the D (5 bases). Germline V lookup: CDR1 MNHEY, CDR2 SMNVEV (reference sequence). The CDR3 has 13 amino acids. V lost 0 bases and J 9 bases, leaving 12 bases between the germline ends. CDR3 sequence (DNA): TGTGCCAGCAGTTTATCAAGGGGCGCGGTGCAGTACTTC. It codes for CASSLSRGAVQYF.

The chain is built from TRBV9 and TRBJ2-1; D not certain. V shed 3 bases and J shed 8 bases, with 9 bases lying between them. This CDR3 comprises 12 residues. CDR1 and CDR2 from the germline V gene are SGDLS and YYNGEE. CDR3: CASSARKYEQFF. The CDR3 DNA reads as TGTGCCAGCAGCGCCCGCAAATATGAGCAGTTCTTC.